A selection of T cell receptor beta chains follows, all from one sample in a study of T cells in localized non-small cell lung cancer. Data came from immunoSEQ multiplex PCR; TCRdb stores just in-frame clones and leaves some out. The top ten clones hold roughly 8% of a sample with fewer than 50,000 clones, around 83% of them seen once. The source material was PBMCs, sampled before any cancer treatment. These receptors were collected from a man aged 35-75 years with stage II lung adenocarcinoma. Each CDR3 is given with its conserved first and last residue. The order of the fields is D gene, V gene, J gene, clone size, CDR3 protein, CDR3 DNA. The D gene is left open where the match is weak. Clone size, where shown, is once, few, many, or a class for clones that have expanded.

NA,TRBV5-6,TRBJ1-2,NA,CASSLDGGTGRSNYGYTF,TGTGCCAGCAGCCTCGATGGAGGTACGGGAAGGTCAAACTATGGCTACACCTTC
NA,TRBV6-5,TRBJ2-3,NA,CASSSGGQWATDTQYF,TGTGCCAGCAGTTCCGGTGGACAGTGGGCCACAGATACGCAGTATTTT
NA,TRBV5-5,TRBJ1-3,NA,CASSLGFWGYSGNTIYF,TGTGCCAGCAGCTTGGGTTTTTGGGGTTACTCTGGAAACACCATATATTTT
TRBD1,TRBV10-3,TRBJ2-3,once,CAISEPWTGSTDTQYF,TGTGCCATCAGTGAGCCTTGGACAGGGAGCACAGATACGCAGTATTTT
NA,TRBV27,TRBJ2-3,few,CASSLGRQRDTQYF,TGTGCCAGCAGCCTGGGCCGTCAGAGGGATACGCAGTATTTT
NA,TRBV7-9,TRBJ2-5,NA,CASSSPGQKETQYF,TGTGCCAGCAGCTCGCCGGGACAAAAGGAGACCCAGTACTTC
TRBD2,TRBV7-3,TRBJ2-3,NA,CASSPGTSGGQYF,TGTGCCAGCAGCCCCGGGACTAGCGGGGGGCAGTATTTT
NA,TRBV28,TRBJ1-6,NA,CASSPREAYNSPLHF,TGTGCCAGCAGTCCCAGGGAAGCCTATAATTCACCCCTCCACTTT
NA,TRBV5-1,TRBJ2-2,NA,CASSLGGPLRVTGELFF,TGCGCCAGCAGCTTGGGAGGTCCTTTGCGGGTCACCGGGGAGCTGTTTTTT
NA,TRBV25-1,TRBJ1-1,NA,CASSGGLSTEAFF,TGTGCCAGCAGTGGAGGGCTGAGCACTGAAGCTTTCTTT
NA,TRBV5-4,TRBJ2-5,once,CASSFRGLVTQYF,TGTGCCAGCAGCTTTCGGGGGCTGGTGACCCAGTACTTC
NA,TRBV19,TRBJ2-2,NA,CASSNRDPHIGELFF,TGTGCCAGTAGTAACCGGGACCCACACATCGGGGAGCTGTTTTTT
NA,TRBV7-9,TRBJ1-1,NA,CASSLDSTPEAFF,TGTGCCAGCAGCTTAGACTCGACCCCTGAAGCTTTCTTT
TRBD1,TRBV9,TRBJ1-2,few,CASSVAPDRDRGYTF,TGTGCCAGCAGCGTAGCTCCGGACAGGGATCGGGGCTACACCTTC
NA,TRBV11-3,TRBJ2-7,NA,CASICGVPGEQYF,TGTGCCAGCATCTGCGGGGTACCGGGCGAGCAGTACTTC
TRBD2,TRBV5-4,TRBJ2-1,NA,CASSSGLAGYNEQFF,TGTGCCAGCAGCTCCGGACTAGCGGGATACAATGAGCAGTTCTTC
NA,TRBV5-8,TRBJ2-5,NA,CASSLGHTGAETQYF,TGTGCCAGCAGCTTGGGACATACGGGGGCAGAGACCCAGTACTTC
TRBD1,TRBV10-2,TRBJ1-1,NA,CASSGQGNTEAFF,TGCGCCAGCAGTGGACAGGGGAACACTGAAGCTTTCTTT
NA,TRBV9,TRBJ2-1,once,CASSAFFGSYNEQFF,TGTGCCAGCAGCGCTTTCTTTGGCTCCTACAATGAGCAGTTCTTC
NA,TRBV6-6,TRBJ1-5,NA,CASSYGSHSNQPQHF,TGTGCCAGCAGTTACGGGAGTCATAGCAATCAGCCCCAGCATTTT
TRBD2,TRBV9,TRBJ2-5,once,CASSLGLAGLEETQYF,TGTGCCAGCAGCTTAGGACTAGCGGGGCTCGAGGAGACCCAGTACTTC
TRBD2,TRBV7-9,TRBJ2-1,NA,CASSLTGGGRGAEQFF,TGTGCCAGCAGCTTAACGGGAGGAGGGAGGGGCGCTGAGCAGTTCTTC
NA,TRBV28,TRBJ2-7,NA,CAIRGIAYEQYF,TGTGCCATCCGGGGGATCGCCTACGAGCAGTACTTC
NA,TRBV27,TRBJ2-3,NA,CASSSPLEDTQYF,TGTGCCAGCAGTTCTCCCCTCGAAGATACGCAGTATTTT
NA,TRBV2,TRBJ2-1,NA,CASSEARVFGEQFF,TGTGCCAGCAGTGAAGCGCGAGTTTTTGGTGAGCAGTTCTTC
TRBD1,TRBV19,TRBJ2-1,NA,CASSPHRDRGNNEQFF,TGTGCCAGTAGTCCGCACCGGGACAGGGGCAACAATGAGCAGTTCTTC
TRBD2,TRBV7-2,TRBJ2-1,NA,CASSLAPSGGAIEQFF,TGTGCCAGCAGCTTAGCCCCCTCGGGGGGGGCCATTGAGCAGTTCTTC
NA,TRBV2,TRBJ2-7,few,CASSGGQSYEQYF,TGTGCCAGCAGTGGAGGACAGTCCTACGAGCAGTACTTC
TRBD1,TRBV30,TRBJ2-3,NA,CAWSPGTANTDTQYF,TGTGCCTGGAGTCCCGGGACAGCCAACACAGATACGCAGTATTTT
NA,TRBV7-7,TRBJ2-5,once,CASSPGLRGTQYF,TGTGCCAGCAGCCCAGGTCTACGGGGGACCCAGTACTTC
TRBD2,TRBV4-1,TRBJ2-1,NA,CASSRRLSGVGNEQFF,TGCGCCAGCAGCCGCCGCCTTAGCGGGGTAGGGAATGAGCAGTTCTTC
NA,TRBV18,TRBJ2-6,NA,CASSLSSGANVLTF,TGTGCCAGCTCGCTAAGCTCTGGGGCCAACGTCCTGACTTTC
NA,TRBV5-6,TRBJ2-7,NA,CASSLVSWNSEQYF,TGTGCCAGCAGCTTGGTATCTTGGAATTCCGAGCAGTACTTC
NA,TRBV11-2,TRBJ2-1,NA,CASSSLQGLNEQFF,TGTGCCAGCAGCTCACTACAGGGTCTCAATGAGCAGTTCTTC